These T cell receptor beta chains were read from a single sample in a study of breast tumors, draining lymph nodes, adjacent tissues. Via MiXCR, TCRdb re-called the multiplex PCR reads, giving one row per CDR3 protein. The data hold approximately 140,000 distinct CDR3 sequences, with 30% to 35% observed a single time. The sequenced sample was axillary lymph node tissue. The receptors derive from a female donor with breast cancer. Some clones in this sample may be carry-over from other donors' samples. The CDR3 runs from the conserved cysteine through the conserved F or W. Fields, in order: D gene, J gene, clone size, V gene, CDR3 length, CDR3 protein, CDR3 DNA. A D gene is named only where the DNA matches it firmly. Not all rows give a size; the values are once, few, many and, for expanded clones, a class.

>NA|TRBJ1-5|many|TRBV6-1|13
CASSLTGNQPQHF
TGTGCCAGCAGTTTGACGGGCAATCAGCCCCAGCATTTT
>NA|TRBJ2-5|many|TRBV19|14
CASNRRGRRETQYF
TGTGCCAGTAACCGCCGGGGGCGCCGGGAGACCCAGTACTTC
>NA|TRBJ1-6|once|TRBV12-2|14
CASRSGVIYSPLHF
TGTGCAAGTCGCTCGGGGGTAATTTATTCACCCCTCCACTTT
>NA|TRBJ2-1|NA|TRBV13|13
CASSLEVYNEQFF
TGTGCCAGCAGCTTGGAAGTTTACAATGAGCAGTTCTTC
>NA|TRBJ2-5|many|TRBV6-1|16
CASSEAVGGGAETQYF
TGTGCCAGCAGTGAAGCGGTTGGAGGGGGCGCGGAGACCCAGTACTTC
>TRBD1|TRBJ1-2|NA|TRBV12-3/TRBV12-4|14
CASSPGQGVYGYTF
TGTGCCAGCAGTCCGGGACAGGGAGTCTATGGCTACACCTTC
>NA|TRBJ1-4|NA|TRBV19|16
CASSIAGMLANEKLFF
TGTGCCAGTAGTATCGCAGGGATGTTGGCTAATGAAAAACTGTTTTTT
>TRBD2|TRBJ2-2|many|TRBV20-1|17
CSALRFRGVVNTGELFF
TGCAGTGCTCTCCGCTTCCGGGGGGTGGTCAACACCGGGGAGCTGTTTTTT
>NA|TRBJ1-1|NA|TRBV19|12
CASSITGGVRFF
TGTGCCAGTAGTATCACTGGGGGAGTGAGGTTCTTT
>TRBD2|TRBJ2-1|many|TRBV20-1|13
CSAGTSRGPEQFF
TGCAGTGCGGGGACTAGCAGGGGCCCTGAGCAGTTCTTC
>NA|TRBJ2-5|many|TRBV5-6|15
CASSAGSGLSGTQYF
TGTGCCAGCAGCGCTGGGTCGGGGCTGTCAGGGACCCAGTACTTC
>NA|TRBJ1-2|NA|TRBV29-1|12
CSARTDLYGYTF
TGCAGCGCAAGGACAGACCTCTACGGCTACACCTTC
>NA|TRBJ1-2|many|TRBV19|12
CASGDTNYGYTF
TGTGCCAGTGGGGACACTAACTATGGCTACACCTTC
>TRBD1|TRBJ1-5|many|TRBV19|16
CASHTPGGPSNQPQHF
TGTGCCAGTCATACCCCAGGGGGCCCGAGCAATCAGCCCCAGCATTTT
>TRBD1|TRBJ2-5|NA|TRBV29-1|15
CSVLTGGEVQETQYF
TGCAGCGTTCTGACAGGGGGGGAAGTTCAAGAGACCCAGTACTTC
>TRBD2|TRBJ2-1|NA|TRBV25-1|16
CASSGTGGGTTSEQFF
TGTGCCAGCAGCGGGACGGGCGGGGGGACGACGAGTGAGCAGTTCTTC
>NA|TRBJ2-5|NA|TRBV2|18
CASSDLVMTGPFQETQYF
TGTGCCAGCAGTGACCTAGTCATGACGGGCCCCTTCCAAGAGACCCAGTACTTC
>NA|TRBJ2-6|many|TRBV6-2/TRBV6-3|18
CASSYGGVPISGANVLTF
TGTGCCAGCAGTTACGGTGGGGTCCCAATATCTGGGGCCAACGTCCTGACTTTC
>NA|TRBJ1-6|many|TRBV7-9|14
CASSGVGVESPLHF
TGTGCCAGCAGCGGGGTGGGTGTTGAATCACCCCTCCACTTT
>NA|TRBJ2-2|many|TRBV3-1|14
CASSLLGGTGELFF
TGTGCCAGCAGCCTACTAGGGGGCACCGGGGAGCTGTTTTTT
>TRBD2|TRBJ2-2|many|TRBV6-5|19
CASSPDTPGLAVFAGELFF
TGTGCCAGCAGCCCGGACACACCGGGACTAGCGGTTTTCGCCGGGGAGCTGTTTTTT
>TRBD1|TRBJ2-2|many|TRBV4-1|15
CASRAGGNFAGELFF
TGCGCCAGCAGGGCAGGGGGCAACTTTGCCGGGGAGCTGTTTTTT
>TRBD1|TRBJ2-7|NA|TRBV20-1|11
CSARTGNEQYF
TGCAGTGCTAGGACAGGGAACGAGCAGTACTTC
>NA|TRBJ1-2|many|TRBV30|13
CAWSVVQSDGYTF
TGTGCCTGGAGTGTCGTACAAAGCGATGGCTACACCTTC
>TRBD1|TRBJ2-5|many|TRBV7-8|14
CASWDRGYRETQYF
TGTGCCAGCTGGGACAGGGGGTACAGAGAGACCCAGTACTTC
>TRBD1|TRBJ1-1|NA|TRBV6-6|19
CASSTQAGGGWGMNTEAFF
TGTGCCAGCAGTACCCAAGCAGGGGGTGGGTGGGGAATGAACACTGAAGCTTTCTTT
>NA|TRBJ2-2|many|TRBV11-2|15
CASSLLLPGRGELFF
TGTGCCAGCAGCTTACTGCTTCCCGGTAGGGGGGAGCTGTTTTTT
>NA|TRBJ1-5|NA|TRBV20-1|16
CSALRVGGRSNQPQHF
TGCAGTGCTCTACGGGTGGGGGGCCGAAGCAATCAGCCCCAGCATTTT
>NA|TRBJ1-6|NA|TRBV14|17
CASSQDTFLGTDSPLHF
TGTGCCAGCAGCCAAGACACCTTCCTGGGGACTGATTCACCCCTCCACTTT
>NA|TRBJ2-2|NA|TRBV9|15
CASSVVWGDTGELFF
TGTGCCAGCAGCGTTGTGTGGGGTGACACCGGGGAGCTGTTTTTT
>NA|TRBJ1-5|many|TRBV6-1|15
CASRDSVLGNQPQHF
TGTGCCAGCAGGGACTCGGTACTGGGAAATCAGCCCCAGCATTTT
>NA|TRBJ1-2|many|TRBV20-1|12
CSALMTWGGYTF
TGCAGTGCTTTAATGACCTGGGGTGGCTACACCTTC